One and the same sample provided the 20 T cell receptor beta chains below, sequenced in a study of T cells in localized non-small cell lung cancer. Method: immunoSEQ multiplex PCR; TCRdb's copy keeps in-frame clones and lacks some. The table lists 700 or so clones, approximately 25% of them singletons, with about 20% in the top ten. The sample in question was normal lung tissue next to the tumor, obtained before any cancer treatment. The receptors derive from a woman aged 40-69 years with stage II squamous cell lung carcinoma.

This chain joins TRBV30 and TRBJ1-1, with D tentatively TRBD1 (5 bases). This CDR3 has 15 amino acids. V gave up 3 bases and J gave up 6 bases, with 20 bases separating them. The germline gives CDR1 GTSNPN, CDR2 SVGIG (reference sequence). The CDR3 nucleotides are TGTGCCTGGAGCCTCACGGGCATTAGGGGTTCTGAAGCTTTCTTT. Its protein product is CAWSLTGIRGSEAFF.

V gene TRBV5-1 combines with J gene TRBJ1-1; D not resolved. Germline CDR1 and CDR2: SGHRS and YFSETQ. This CDR3 contains 14 residues. Trimming pared 2 bases from V and 1 base from J, leaving 9 bases between. CDR3 bases: TGCGCCAGCAGCTTCGATGGAGGGAACACTGAAGCTTTCTTT. Translating gives CASSFDGGNTEAFF. The whole variable domain, remainder taken from reference TRBV5-1 and TRBJ1-1, is KAGVTQTPRYLIKTRGQQVTLSCSPISGHRSVSWYQQTPGQGLQFLFEYFSETQRNKGNFPGRFSGRQFSNSRSEMNVSTLELGDSALYLCASSFDGGNTEAFFGQGTRLTVV.

J is TRBJ1-6 and V is TRBV6-8, with D possibly TRBD1 on 5 matching bases. The CDR3 runs 13 residues. The V gene's germline CDR1 is MNHGY and CDR2 SAAAGT. V was shortened by 10 bases and J by 7 bases, with 14 bases between the two germline ends. The CDR3 sequence is CAIRREINSPLHF. The CDR3 DNA follows: TGTGCCATCCGCAGGGAAATCAATTCACCCCTCCACTTT.

This clone has only one observation. Written as DNA, the CDR3 is TGTGCCAGTAGCGCCGGGACAGGGGGTGCGTACGAGCAGTACGTC. It codes for CASSAGTGGAYEQYV. This chain links TRBV19 with TRBJ2-7; 11 bases are shared with TRBD1. The CDR3 is 15 amino acids. The germline V gene encodes CDR1 LNHDA and CDR2 SQIVND (reference sequence). Trimming at V came to 6 bases and at J to 4 bases, leaving 8 bases not matched to a gene.

The rearrangement joins TRBV28 to TRBJ2-1; D uncertain. Germline V gives CDR1 MDHEN, CDR2 SYDVKM. The length of the CDR3 is 12 residues. The germline V and J ends were trimmed by 6 bases and 5 bases, with 8 bases remaining between them. CDR3 region: CASSPVHNEQFF. The CDR3 DNA reads TGTGCCAGCAGCCCCGTGCACAATGAGCAGTTCTTC.

By sample share, this clone is large. This chain uses TRBV19 with TRBJ2-5, with 8 nucleotides matching TRBD2. Germline trimming cut 4 bases from V and 3 bases from J; bases unmatched to any gene: 4. This CDR3 has 14 residues. Germline CDR1 and CDR2: LNHDA and SQIVND (reference sequence). The CDR3 spells CASSTGLAEETQYF. The CDR3 DNA is TGTGCCAGTAGTACCGGACTAGCAGAAGAGACCCAGTACTTC. The full variable domain, rest sourced from reference TRBV19 and TRBJ2-5, is DGGITQSPKYLFRKEGQNVTLSCEQNLNHDAMYWYRQDPGQGLRLIYYSQIVNDFQKGDIAEGYSVSREKKESFPLTVTSAQKNPTAFYLCASSTGLAEETQYFGPGTRLLVL.

V usage is TRBV18 and J usage is TRBJ2-1; 7 positions agree with TRBD1. The CDR3 runs 15 residues. With 2 bases clipped from V and 3 bases from J, the junction kept 4 bases outside the gene matches. CDR1 KGHSH and CDR2 LQKENI come from the germline V gene. The CDR3 DNA follows: TGTGCCAGCTCACCAGACAGGGTGGTCTACAATGAGCAGTTCTTC. Translated, it gives CASSPDRVVYNEQFF.

J is TRBJ2-1 and V is TRBV19, with D perhaps matching TRBD2 (5 bases). Trimming pared 6 bases from V and 4 bases from J, leaving 16 bases between. The germline V gene encodes CDR1 LNHDA and CDR2 SQIVND (reference sequence). The CDR3 runs to 15 residues. In DNA, the CDR3 is TGTGCCAGTAGCGTAGGAGTGGGGAGATACAATGAGCAGTTCTTC. Its translation is CASSVGVGRYNEQFF.

The chain carries TRBV6-8 and TRBJ1-2, with 7 bases lining up with TRBD1. With 5 bases clipped from V and 5 bases from J, the junction kept 20 bases outside the gene matches. The CDR3 contains 18 residues. Looked up from germline, CDR1 is MNHGY and CDR2 is SAAAGT. The CDR3 protein is CASSPVPTGTAIPYGYTF. The DNA of the CDR3 is TGTGCCAGCAGTCCCGTACCAACCGGGACAGCGATACCGTATGGCTACACCTTC.

The V call is TRBV10-2, the J call TRBJ1-1; 7 bases are shared with TRBD1. After removal of 6 bases from V and 5 bases from J, the junction contained 6 bases not matched to a gene. Germline V CDR1 and CDR2: WSHSY, SAAADI. The CDR3 totals 13 residues. CDR3: CASSSQGGTEAFF. The CDR3 DNA follows: TGCGCCAGCAGCTCCCAGGGGGGAACTGAAGCTTTCTTT.

This chain connects TRBV5-1 to TRBJ2-7; unclear D gene. Germline V gives CDR1 SGHRS, CDR2 YFSETQ. Between the trimmed V and J ends, which lost 1 base and 6 bases, there was a span of 14 bases. The CDR3 runs 14 residues. CDR3 amino acids: CASSLSVSSAEQYF. The CDR3 region has the DNA TGCGCCAGCAGCTTGTCGGTATCGAGCGCCGAGCAGTACTTC.

This sequence joins TRBV29-1 and TRBJ2-3; 10 bases line up with TRBD1. The V gene's germline CDR1 is SQVTM and CDR2 ANQGSEA. This CDR3 has 14 amino acids. J lost 2 bases, V lost 7 bases, and 6 bases had no gene match. CDR3 sequence reads: CSAGQGRPTDTQYF. CDR3 nucleotide sequence: TGCAGCGCGGGACAGGGGCGTCCCACAGATACGCAGTATTTT.

This clone has just a few counts. The chain is built from TRBV5-1 and TRBJ1-1; D gene uncertain. Germline V gene sequence: CDR1 SGHRS, CDR2 YFSETQ. CDR3 length: 15 amino acids. Trimming left V 0 bases short and J 1 base short, with 10 bases between. CDR3 in DNA: TGCGCCAGCAGCTTGGAGGAAGGCCAGAACACTGAAGCTTTCTTT. Protein sequence: CASSLEEGQNTEAFF.

This clone has only a few counts. One end of the junction is discordant with germline, which a read error may explain. The chain has TRBV25-1 and TRBJ1-1, with TRBD1 matching over 7 bases. Germline CDR1 is MGHDK and CDR2 is SYGVNS. The CDR3 runs 15 residues. CDR3 in DNA: TGTGCCAGCGGTGAAGCGGTAACAGGGGACACTGAAGCTTTCTTT. It encodes CASGEAVTGDTEAFF.

This chain connects TRBV5-1 to TRBJ1-4; TRBD1 agrees at 11 bases. This CDR3 comprises 14 residues. CDR1 and CDR2 from the germline V gene are SGHRS and YFSETQ. The junction had 4 bases not matched to a gene; V was cut back by 5 bases and J by 7 bases. CDR3 bases: TGCGCCAGCAGTCGGACAGGGGGCAGTGAAAAACTGTTTTTT. This codes for CASSRTGGSEKLFF.

V gene TRBV5-1 combines with J gene TRBJ1-4; D remains ambiguous. The CDR3 extends over 15 amino acids. The germline V and J ends were trimmed by 1 base and 8 bases, with 15 bases remaining between them. Germline V lookup: CDR1 SGHRS, CDR2 YFSETQ. CDR3 nucleotide sequence: TGCGCCAGCAGCTTGTCAGGCGGGAAAGAAGAAAAACTGTTTTTT. It encodes CASSLSGGKEEKLFF.

CDR3 sequence (DNA): TGTGCCAGCACCCAGGACAGGGGAACCGCCATATATTTT. It codes for CASTQDRGTAIYF. The chain recombines TRBV6-8 with TRBJ1-3; 9 bases are a match to TRBD1. V was clipped by 7 bases and J by 11 bases; unmatched bases: 9. From germline, CDR1 is MNHGY and CDR2 SAAAGT. There are 13 residues in the CDR3.

This clone was observed a few times. This chain joins TRBV4-1 and TRBJ2-1, with 9 bases lining up with TRBD2. The CDR3 consists of 17 residues. Germline CDR1 MGHRA, CDR2 YSYEKL. With 0 bases clipped from V and 2 bases from J, the junction kept 5 bases outside the gene matches. The CDR3 DNA follows: TGCGCCAGCAGCCAAGATCGGGCGGGGGGGCCCTACAATGAGCAGTTCTTC. It translates to CASSQDRAGGPYNEQFF.

In this sample, this clone turned up a few times. This chain joins TRBV9 and TRBJ1-5, with TRBD1 identical over 9 bases. V lost 5 bases to trimming and J lost 4 bases; unmatched junction nucleotides: 7. The germline V gene encodes CDR1 SGDLS and CDR2 YYNGEE. CDR3 length: 15 residues. The CDR3 protein is CASSLTGGVNQPQHF. The DNA for the CDR3 is TGTGCCAGCAGTCTAACAGGGGGCGTAAATCAGCCCCAGCATTTT.

This clone was found a few times. This chain joins TRBV14 and TRBJ2-6; no reliable D call. CDR1 is SGHDN and CDR2 is FVKESK in the germline V gene. This CDR3 comprises 16 residues. The V end was cut by 1 base, the J end by 1 base, with 8 bases between. The CDR3 nucleotides are TGTGCCAGCAGCCAAGGCGGATATTCTGGGGCCAACGTCCTGACTTTC. As protein: CASSQGGYSGANVLTF.